Each of the 24 T cell receptor beta chains below was sequenced from the same sample in a study of low-dose radiotherapy and immunotherapy resistance in tumors. First-strand cDNA used TRAV- and TRBV-specific primers, covering alpha and beta chains. Using a constant-region primer together with a V-primer adapter, TCRs were subjected to around 20 PCR cycles of amplification. Via MiXCR, TCRdb re-called the reads, giving one row per CDR3 protein. The data hold roughly 100,000 distinct CDR3 sequences, with less than 25% observed a single time. The sample's time point: after trial treatment. The treatment is: LDRT plus nivolumab, ipilimumab, low-dose cyclophosphamide and aspirin (RACIN trial). Specimen: PBMCs, collected after low-dose radiotherapy plus immunotherapy. The receptor source for this set is a female donor with ovarian cancer.

This clonotype was counted a few times. This chain connects TRBV19 to TRBJ1-1; maybe TRBD1 (5 bases). The V end was cut by 3 bases, the J end by 3 bases, with 14 bases between. The CDR3 consists of 15 residues. Germline lookup yields CDR1 LNHDA and CDR2 SQIVND (reference sequence). This chain's CDR3 is CASSIRGRADTEAFF. The CDR3 DNA sequence: TGTGCCAGTAGTATCCGGGGCAGGGCCGACACTGAAGCTTTCTTT.

V usage is TRBV7-9 and J usage is TRBJ1-2; D perhaps matches TRBD1 (6 bases). Trimming cost V 0 bases and J 4 bases, with 15 bases left between them. The CDR3 contains 16 residues. Germline CDR1 SEHNR, CDR2 FQNEAQ (reference sequence). For the CDR3, the DNA is TGTGCCAGCAGCTTAGCGATGAACAGGGCCGGCTATGGCTACACCTTC. It is translated as CASSLAMNRAGYGYTF. The whole variable domain, filled in from reference TRBV7-9 and TRBJ1-2, reads DTGVSQNPRHKITKRGQNVTFRCDPISEHNRLYWYRQTLGQGPEFLTYFQNEAQLEKSRLLSDRFSAERPKGSFSTLEIQRTEQGDSAMYLCASSLAMNRAGYGYTFGSGTRLTVV.

The chain is built from TRBV2 and TRBJ2-5; 7 bases line up with TRBD2. CDR3 length equals 14 residues. CDR1 and CDR2 (germline): SNHLY, FYNNEI. Unmatched junction bases numbered 9, after V lost 6 bases and J lost 5 bases. CDR3 sequence reads: CASSMGGTLETQYF. CDR3 bases: TGTGCCAGCAGCATGGGAGGGACTTTGGAGACCCAGTACTTC.

The table lists this clonotype with many counts. The rearrangement uses TRBV29-1 and TRBJ1-2; D call uncertain. V was shortened by 3 bases and J by 0 bases, with 11 bases between the two germline ends. Germline V gene sequence: CDR1 SQVTM, CDR2 ANQGSEA. CDR3 length: 14 residues. The CDR3 coding sequence is TGCAGCGTTGAGATCGCCCAAGCTAACTATGGCTACACCTTC. Translation: CSVEIAQANYGYTF.

The gene calls are TRBV6-2 or TRBV6-3 and TRBJ2-5; 9 nucleotides line up with TRBD1. This CDR3 spans 15 amino acids. V lost 5 bases to trimming and J lost 3 bases; unmatched junction nucleotides: 7. CDR1 and CDR2 from the germline V gene are MNHEY and SVGEGT. The CDR3 DNA follows: TGTGCCAGCAGTCCCCTCGGACAGGGGAAAGAGACCCAGTACTTC. Translation: CASSPLGQGKETQYF.

The chain employs TRBV11-2 and TRBJ2-7; D is uncertain. CDR3 length: 13 amino acids. V dropped 3 bases and J dropped 3 bases, with 9 bases sitting between them. Germline-derived CDR1 and CDR2 are SGHAT and FQNNGV. This CDR3 reads CASSFASNYEQYF. CDR3 bases: TGTGCCAGCAGCTTTGCCTCGAACTACGAGCAGTACTTC.

In the case of this clonotype: A much larger clonotype is one base distant, so this may be a read error. A read error is likely, as this CDR3 ends without the conserved phenylalanine or tryptophan. The rearrangement joins TRBV29-1 to TRBJ1-1; 7 nucleotides agree with TRBD1. The germline gives CDR1 SQVTM, CDR2 ANQGSEA. V was pared by 6 bases and J by 8 bases, with 6 bases of the junction left unmatched. This CDR3 region has 11 residues. CDR3 residues: CSVRTGMEAFV. CDR3 in DNA: TGCAGCGTGCGGACAGGAATGGAAGCTTTCGTT.

This clonotype was recorded at least ten times. The CDR3 DNA sequence: TGTGCCAGCAGCCAAGAGAGTCCCACCGGCTACACCTTC. Translation: CASSQESPTGYTF. The rearrangement links TRBV4-2 to TRBJ1-2; D unclear. From germline, CDR1 is LGHNA and CDR2 YNFKEQ. This CDR3 has 13 amino acids. Trimming took off 0 bases at V and 8 bases at J, with 10 bases between the two ends.

This clonotype was found many times. The chain employs TRBV5-1 and TRBJ1-2; D may be TRBD1 (5 bases). The CDR3 is 16 residues long. CDR1 and CDR2 (germline): SGHRS, YFSETQ. Between the trimmed V and J ends, which lost 3 bases and 8 bases, there was a span of 23 bases. The CDR3 DNA sequence: TGCGCCAGCAGCTCCCGCCTTGTCGCTCGGGGGATGGGCTACACCTTC. This encodes CASSSRLVARGMGYTF.

This clonotype was observed many times. The chain is built from TRBV7-9 and TRBJ2-3; D gene unclear. The CDR3 length is 14 residues. Trimming removed 5 bases at V and 2 bases at J, with 11 bases between. Germline CDR1 reads SEHNR; CDR2 reads FQNEAQ (reference sequence). CDR3 region: CASSLDILTDTQYF. The CDR3 DNA is TGTGCCAGCAGCCTCGACATCCTCACAGATACGCAGTATTTT.

This clonotype was recorded at least ten times. The chain employs TRBV11-2 and TRBJ2-7, with D tentatively TRBD2 (6 bases). Germline CDR1 is SGHAT and CDR2 is FQNNGV. The CDR3 sequence is 14 residues long. V gave up 3 bases and J gave up 3 bases, with 12 bases separating them. The CDR3 sequence is CASSFGTGSYEQYF. In DNA form, the CDR3 reads TGTGCCAGCAGCTTTGGAACCGGGAGCTACGAGCAGTACTTC.

This clonotype has ten or more counts. The chain's CDR3 is CASSLIGGKAREQYF. The DNA of the CDR3 is TGTGCCAGCAGCTTAATAGGGGGCAAAGCCCGCGAGCAGTACTTC. The chain uses TRBV7-3 and TRBJ2-7; 7 nucleotides line up with TRBD1. Looked up from germline, CDR1 is SGHTA and CDR2 is FQGTGA. CDR3 length: 15 residues. V lost 1 base and J lost 6; bases outside the gene matches: 9. The entire variable domain, with the rest obtained from reference TRBV7-3 and TRBJ2-7, is as follows: GAGVSQTPSNKVTEKGKYVELRCDPISGHTALYWYRQSLGQGPEFLIYFQGTGAADDSGLPNDRFFAVRPEGSVSTLKIQRTERGDSAVYLCASSLIGGKAREQYFGPGTRLTVT.

This clonotype was seen once. This rearrangement joins TRBV5-1 to TRBJ2-1; 9 nucleotides agree with TRBD2. V trimming: 4 bases; J trimming: 6 bases; junction bases outside the gene matches: 11. This CDR3 has 16 residues. Germline V gene lookup returns CDR1 SGHRS and CDR2 YFSETQ. The CDR3 here is CASSRAISGGLNEQFF. CDR3 sequence (DNA): TGCGCCAGCAGCCGGGCGATTAGCGGGGGACTCAATGAGCAGTTCTTC.

The CDR3 region has the DNA TGTGCCAGCAGTTTCGGCTCGGCGAGCTCCTATAATTCACCCCTCCACTTT. Protein: CASSFGSASSYNSPLHF. V and J are TRBV28 and TRBJ1-6; no firm D call. The CDR3 totals 17 residues. Deletions cut 3 bases from V and 0 bases from J, with 12 bases between. Germline CDR1 and CDR2: MDHEN and SYDVKM.

The chain employs TRBV24-1 and TRBJ1-5; TRBD1 matches 7 bases. The CDR3 is 15 residues long. Germline V gives CDR1 KGHDR, CDR2 SFDVKD. V gave up 2 bases and J gave up 4 bases; unmatched junction bases: 4. The CDR3 nucleotides read TGTGCCACCAGTGATTCGACAGGGCAAAATCAGCCCCAGCATTTT. Its protein is CATSDSTGQNQPQHF.

With respect to this clonotype: A read error is possible here, since a much larger clone lies one base away. V gene TRBV7-2 combines with J gene TRBJ2-7; TRBD2 is a possible D gene (6 bases). The length of the CDR3 is 14 residues. V was trimmed by 1 base and J by 0 bases, leaving 7 bases between them. Germline lookup yields CDR1 SGHTA and CDR2 FQGNSA. The CDR3 nucleotides are TGTGCCAGCAGCTTAGTCGGGAGCTCCTACGAGCAGTACTTC. It is translated as CASSLVGSSYEQYF.

This clonotype was recorded many times. The chain uses TRBV12-3 or TRBV12-4 and TRBJ2-3; 7 positions agree with TRBD1. The trim removed 7 bases at V and 8 bases at J, leaving 12 bases unmatched. This CDR3 has 14 residues. In DNA form, the CDR3 reads TGTGCCAGCAATAACCAAGGGGGCTTGGCTACGCAGTATTTT. This sequence encodes CASNNQGGLATQYF.

This clonotype was observed many times. The chain links TRBV11-2 to TRBJ2-1; 15 bases match TRBD2. Germline CDR1 is SGHAT and CDR2 is FQNNGV. J was trimmed by 4 bases and V by 5 bases; bases with no gene match: 12. The CDR3 extends over 19 amino acids. The CDR3 protein is CASSAGLAGGRVLYNEQFF. As DNA, the CDR3 is TGTGCCAGCAGCGCCGGACTAGCGGGAGGGCGCGTACTGTACAATGAGCAGTTCTTC.

This chain connects TRBV29-1 to TRBJ2-3, with 7 nucleotides matching TRBD1. CDR1 SQVTM and CDR2 ANQGSEA come from the germline V gene. This CDR3 contains 13 residues. The V segment lost 6 bases and the J segment 0 bases; nucleotides outside the gene matches: 3. The CDR3: CSVQGVSTDTQYF. CDR3 coding DNA: TGCAGCGTCCAGGGGGTCAGCACAGATACGCAGTATTTT.

This clonotype occurred many times. V and J are TRBV7-2 and TRBJ2-7; perhaps TRBD2 as D (6 bases). The germline V gene has CDR1 SGHTA and CDR2 FQGNSA. Trimming removed 0 bases at V and 4 bases at J, with 28 bases between. The CDR3 runs to 20 residues. DNA for the CDR3: TGTGCCAGCAGCTTAGCGATACCGACGGCTACCGGGACTCGCCCTTACGAGCAGTACTTC. It yields the protein CASSLAIPTATGTRPYEQYF.

This clonotype occurred many times. The chain links TRBV20-1 to TRBJ1-5; 7 bases are shared with TRBD1. The CDR3 runs 12 residues. V lost 5 bases and J lost 4; bases outside the gene matches: 2. CDR1 is DFQATT and CDR2 is SNEGSKA in the germline V gene (reference sequence). Written as DNA, the CDR3 is TGCAGTGCTCGACAGGGTAATCAGCCCCAGCATTTT. Its protein is CSARQGNQPQHF.

This clonotype was seen ten or more times. The rearrangement links TRBV30 to TRBJ2-5; TRBD2 matches 9 bases. V lost 7 bases to trimming and J lost 4 bases; unmatched junction nucleotides: 16. This CDR3 contains 16 residues. Per the germline V gene, CDR1 is GTSNPN and CDR2 is SVGIG (reference sequence). DNA for the CDR3: TGTGCCTCTACCGGGGCGGGAGGGCCGGTTGGAGAGACCCAGTACTTC. It encodes CASTGAGGPVGETQYF. The full variable domain, with the rest looked up from reference TRBV30 and TRBJ2-5, is SQTIHQWPATLVQPVGSPLSLECTVEGTSNPNLYWYRQAAGRGLQLLFYSVGIGQISSEVPQNLSASRPQDRQFILSSKKLLLSDSGFYLCASTGAGGPVGETQYFGPGTRLLVL.

This clonotype was found many times. The chain carries TRBV2 and TRBJ2-1; 7 positions match TRBD1. The CDR3 consists of 14 residues. V lost 7 bases and J lost 8; bases outside the gene matches: 11. Germline assignment: CDR1 SNHLY and CDR2 FYNNEI. In DNA, the CDR3 is TGTGCCAGCAATCTAGGACAGGTCGTCCATGAGCAGTTCTTC. It specifies CASNLGQVVHEQFF.

With regard to this clonotype: This may be a read error, as it is one base from a much larger clone. The chain couples TRBV4-1 to TRBJ2-7; D unclear. Between the trimmed V and J ends, which lost 2 bases and 7 bases, there was a span of 12 bases. Germline CDR1 and CDR2: MGHRA and YSYEKL. The CDR3 loop spans 13 amino acids. CDR3 in amino acids: CASSQSGSREQYF. The CDR3, as DNA: TGCGCCAGCAGCCAATCCGGGTCCAGAGAGCAGTACTTC.